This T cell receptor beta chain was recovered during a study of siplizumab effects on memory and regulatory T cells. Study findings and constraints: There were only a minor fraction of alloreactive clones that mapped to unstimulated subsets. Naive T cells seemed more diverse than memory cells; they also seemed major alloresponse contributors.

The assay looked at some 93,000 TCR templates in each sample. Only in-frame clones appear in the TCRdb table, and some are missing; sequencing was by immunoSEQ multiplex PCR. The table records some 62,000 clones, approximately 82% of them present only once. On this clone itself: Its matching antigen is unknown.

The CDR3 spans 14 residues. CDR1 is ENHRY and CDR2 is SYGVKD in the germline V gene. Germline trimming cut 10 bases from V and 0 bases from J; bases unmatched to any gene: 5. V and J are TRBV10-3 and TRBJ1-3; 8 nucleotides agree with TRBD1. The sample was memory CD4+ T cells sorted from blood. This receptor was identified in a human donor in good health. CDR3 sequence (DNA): TGTGCCAACGGACAGGGAGGCTCTGGAAACACCATATATTTT. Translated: CANGQGGSGNTIYF.